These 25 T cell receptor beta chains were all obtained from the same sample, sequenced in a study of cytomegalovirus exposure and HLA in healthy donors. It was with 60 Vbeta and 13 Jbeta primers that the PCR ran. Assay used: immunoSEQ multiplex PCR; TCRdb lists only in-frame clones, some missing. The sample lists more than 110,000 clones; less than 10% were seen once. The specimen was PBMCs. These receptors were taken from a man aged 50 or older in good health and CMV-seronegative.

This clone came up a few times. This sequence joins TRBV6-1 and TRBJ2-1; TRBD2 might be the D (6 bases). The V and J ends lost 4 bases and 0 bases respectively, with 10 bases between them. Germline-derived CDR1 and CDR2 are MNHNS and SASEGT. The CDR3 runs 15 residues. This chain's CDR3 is CASSVLAGSYNEQFF. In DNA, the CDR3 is TGTGCCAGCAGTGTACTAGCTGGCTCCTACAATGAGCAGTTCTTC.

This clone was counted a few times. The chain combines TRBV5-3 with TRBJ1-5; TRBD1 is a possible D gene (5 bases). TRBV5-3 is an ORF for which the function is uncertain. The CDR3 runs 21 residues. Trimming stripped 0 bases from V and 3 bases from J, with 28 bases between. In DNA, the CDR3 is TGTGCCAGAAGCTTGGAGACAGTCATTAGGGGTTCAGCCCCTCCCAATCAGCCCCAGCATTTT. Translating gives CARSLETVIRGSAPPNQPQHF.

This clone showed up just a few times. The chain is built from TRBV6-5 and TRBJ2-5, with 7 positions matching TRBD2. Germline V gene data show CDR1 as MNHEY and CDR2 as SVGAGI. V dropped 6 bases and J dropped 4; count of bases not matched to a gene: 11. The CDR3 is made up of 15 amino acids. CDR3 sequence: CASRVLAEVGETQYF. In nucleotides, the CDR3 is TGTGCCAGCAGGGTGCTAGCGGAGGTAGGAGAGACCCAGTACTTC.

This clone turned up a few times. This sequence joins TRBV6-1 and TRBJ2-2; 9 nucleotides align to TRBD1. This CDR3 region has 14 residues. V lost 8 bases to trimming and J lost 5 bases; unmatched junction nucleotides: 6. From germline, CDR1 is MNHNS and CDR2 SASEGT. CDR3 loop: CASGRTGETGELFF. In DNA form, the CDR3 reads TGTGCCAGCGGTAGGACAGGGGAGACCGGGGAGCTGTTTTTT.

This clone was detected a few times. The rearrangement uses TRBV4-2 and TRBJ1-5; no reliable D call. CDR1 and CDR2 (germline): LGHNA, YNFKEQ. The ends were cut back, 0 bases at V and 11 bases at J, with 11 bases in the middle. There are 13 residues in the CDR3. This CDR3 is CASSQDHGTAQHF. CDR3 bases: TGTGCCAGCAGCCAAGACCACGGTACGGCCCAGCATTTT.

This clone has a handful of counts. This chain's CDR3 is CASSLDRGDEQYF. CDR3 coding DNA: TGTGCCAGCAGCTTGGACAGGGGAGACGAGCAGTACTTC. V and J are TRBV7-3 and TRBJ2-7; 9 positions match TRBD1. The CDR3 is 13 amino acids. J gave up 5 bases and V 3 bases, and 2 bases lay outside the gene matches. Germline CDR1 reads SGHTA; CDR2 reads FQGTGA.

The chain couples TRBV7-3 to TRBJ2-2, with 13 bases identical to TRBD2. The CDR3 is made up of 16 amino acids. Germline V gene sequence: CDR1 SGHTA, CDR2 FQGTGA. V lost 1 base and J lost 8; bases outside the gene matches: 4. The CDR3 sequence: CASSLNGLAGAGELFF. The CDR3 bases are TGTGCCAGCAGCTTAAACGGACTAGCGGGAGCGGGGGAGCTGTTTTTT. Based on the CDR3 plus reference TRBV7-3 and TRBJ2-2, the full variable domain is GAGVSQTPSNKVTEKGKYVELRCDPISGHTALYWYRQSLGQGPEFLIYFQGTGAADDSGLPNDRFFAVRPEGSVSTLKIQRTERGDSAVYLCASSLNGLAGAGELFFGEGSRLTVL.

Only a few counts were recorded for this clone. This CDR3 reads CASTAGANYGYTF. CDR3 nucleotide sequence: TGTGCCAGCACAGCGGGAGCTAACTATGGCTACACCTTC. The chain carries TRBV28 and TRBJ1-2; D unresolved. V lost 7 bases to trimming and J lost 0 bases, with 9 bases between them. CDR1 and CDR2 from the germline V gene are MDHEN and SYDVKM. There are 13 residues in the CDR3.

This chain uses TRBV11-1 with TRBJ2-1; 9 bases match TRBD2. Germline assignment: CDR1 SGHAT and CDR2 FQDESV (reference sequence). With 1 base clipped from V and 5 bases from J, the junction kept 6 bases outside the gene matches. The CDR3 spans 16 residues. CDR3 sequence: CASSLGPAGGDNEQFF. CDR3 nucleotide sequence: TGTGCCAGCAGCTTAGGGCCAGCGGGGGGAGACAATGAGCAGTTCTTC.

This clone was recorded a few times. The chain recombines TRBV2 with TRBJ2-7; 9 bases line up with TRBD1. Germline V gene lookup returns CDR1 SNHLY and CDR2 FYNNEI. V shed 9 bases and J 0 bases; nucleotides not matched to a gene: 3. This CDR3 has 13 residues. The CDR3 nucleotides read TGTGCCAGTGGACAGGGGTTCTCCTACGAGCAGTACTTC. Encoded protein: CASGQGFSYEQYF. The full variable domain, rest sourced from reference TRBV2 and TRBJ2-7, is EPEVTQTPSHQVTQMGQEVILRCVPISNHLYFYWYRQILGQKVEFLVSFYNNEISEKSEIFDDQFSVERPDGSNFTLKIRSTKLEDSAMYFCASGQGFSYEQYFGPGTRLTVT.

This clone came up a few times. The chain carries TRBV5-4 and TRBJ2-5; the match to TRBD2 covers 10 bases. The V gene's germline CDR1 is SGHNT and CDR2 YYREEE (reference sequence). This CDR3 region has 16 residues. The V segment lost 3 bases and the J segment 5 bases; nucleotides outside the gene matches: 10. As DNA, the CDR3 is TGTGCCAGCAGCTGGGTGAGCGGGGGGGCGGATGAGACCCAGTACTTC. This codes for CASSWVSGGADETQYF.

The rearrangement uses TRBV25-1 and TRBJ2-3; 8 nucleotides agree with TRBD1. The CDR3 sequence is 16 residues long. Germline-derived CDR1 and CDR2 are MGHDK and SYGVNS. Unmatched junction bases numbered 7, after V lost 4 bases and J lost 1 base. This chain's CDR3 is CASSAPQGAGTDTQYF. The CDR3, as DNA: TGTGCCAGCAGTGCCCCCCAGGGGGCTGGCACAGATACGCAGTATTTT.

CDR3 amino acids: CSVEGLAGEQYF. The DNA of the CDR3 is TGCAGCGTTGAAGGACTAGCGGGCGAGCAGTACTTC. The chain links TRBV29-1 to TRBJ2-7; 10 bases are a match to TRBD2. Trimming cost V 1 base and J 6 bases; bases outside gene matches: 0. CDR3 size: 12 residues. Germline values: CDR1 SQVTM, CDR2 ANQGSEA.

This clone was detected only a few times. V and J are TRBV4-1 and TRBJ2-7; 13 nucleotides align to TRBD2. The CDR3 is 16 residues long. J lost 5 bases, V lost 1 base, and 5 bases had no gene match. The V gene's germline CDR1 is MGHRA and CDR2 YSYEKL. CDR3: CASSQVVLAGGHEQYF. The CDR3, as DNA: TGCGCCAGCAGCCAAGTTGTACTAGCGGGAGGGCACGAGCAGTACTTC.

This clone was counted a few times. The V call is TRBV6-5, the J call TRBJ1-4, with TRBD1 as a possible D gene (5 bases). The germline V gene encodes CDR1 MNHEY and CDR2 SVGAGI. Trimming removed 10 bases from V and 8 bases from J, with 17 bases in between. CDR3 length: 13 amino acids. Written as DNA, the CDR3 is TGTGCCACCAGGCGGGACGGAGGCGAAAAACTGTTTTTT. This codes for CATRRDGGEKLFF.

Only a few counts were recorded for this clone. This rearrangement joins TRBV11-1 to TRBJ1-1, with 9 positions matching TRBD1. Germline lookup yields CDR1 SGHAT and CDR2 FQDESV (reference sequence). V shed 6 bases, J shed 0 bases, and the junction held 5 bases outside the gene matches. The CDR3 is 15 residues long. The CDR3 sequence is CASSLDRGVNTEAFF. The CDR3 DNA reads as TGTGCCAGCAGTCTCGACAGGGGGGTGAACACTGAAGCTTTCTTT.

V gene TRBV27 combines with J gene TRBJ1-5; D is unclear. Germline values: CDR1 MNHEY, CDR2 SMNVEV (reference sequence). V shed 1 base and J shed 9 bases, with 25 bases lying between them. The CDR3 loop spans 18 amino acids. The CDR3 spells CASSLFGSMGRRAWPQHF. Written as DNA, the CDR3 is TGTGCCAGCAGTTTATTCGGTTCGATGGGCAGGAGGGCCTGGCCCCAGCATTTT.

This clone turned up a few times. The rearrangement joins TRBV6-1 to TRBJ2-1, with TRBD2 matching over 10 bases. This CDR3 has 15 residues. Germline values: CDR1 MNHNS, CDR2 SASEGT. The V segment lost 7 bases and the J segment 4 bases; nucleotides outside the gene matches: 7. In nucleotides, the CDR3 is TGTGCCAGCAAGGAAGCGGGAGGGCTTTACAATGAGCAGTTCTTC. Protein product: CASKEAGGLYNEQFF.

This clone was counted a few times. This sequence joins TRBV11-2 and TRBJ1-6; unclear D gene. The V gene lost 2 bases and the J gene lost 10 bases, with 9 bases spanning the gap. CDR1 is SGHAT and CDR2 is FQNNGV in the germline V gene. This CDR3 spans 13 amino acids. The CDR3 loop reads CASSLILRSPLHF. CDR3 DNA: TGTGCCAGCAGCTTAATATTGAGGTCACCCCTCCACTTT.

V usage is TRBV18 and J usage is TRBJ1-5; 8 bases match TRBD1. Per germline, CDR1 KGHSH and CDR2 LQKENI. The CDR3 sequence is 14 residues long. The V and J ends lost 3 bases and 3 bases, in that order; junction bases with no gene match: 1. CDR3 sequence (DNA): TGTGCCAGCTCACCGACAGGGGACAATCAGCCCCAGCATTTT. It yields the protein CASSPTGDNQPQHF. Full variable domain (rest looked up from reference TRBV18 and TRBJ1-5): NAGVMQNPRHLVRRRGQEARLRCSPMKGHSHVYWYRQLPEEGLKFMVYLQKENIIDESGMPKERFSAEFPKEGPSILRIQQVVRGDSAAYFCASSPTGDNQPQHFGDGTRLSIL.

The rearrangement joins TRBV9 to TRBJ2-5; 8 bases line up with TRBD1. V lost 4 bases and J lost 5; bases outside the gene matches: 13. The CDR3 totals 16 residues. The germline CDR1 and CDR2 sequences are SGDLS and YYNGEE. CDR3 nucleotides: TGTGCCAGCAGCCTCCGACAGGGGAGCCCGGGGGAGACCCAGTACTTC. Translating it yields CASSLRQGSPGETQYF.

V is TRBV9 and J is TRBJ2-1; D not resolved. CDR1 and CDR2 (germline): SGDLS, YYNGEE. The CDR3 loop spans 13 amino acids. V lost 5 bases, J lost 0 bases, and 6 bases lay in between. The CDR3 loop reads CASSASSYNEQFF. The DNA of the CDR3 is TGTGCCAGCAGTGCGAGCTCCTACAATGAGCAGTTCTTC.

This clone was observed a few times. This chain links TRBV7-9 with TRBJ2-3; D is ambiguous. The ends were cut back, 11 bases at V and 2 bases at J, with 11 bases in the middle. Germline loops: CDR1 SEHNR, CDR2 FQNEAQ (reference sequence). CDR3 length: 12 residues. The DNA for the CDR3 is TGTGCCTGTCTGAGCCTCACAGATACGCAGTATTTT. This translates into CACLSLTDTQYF.

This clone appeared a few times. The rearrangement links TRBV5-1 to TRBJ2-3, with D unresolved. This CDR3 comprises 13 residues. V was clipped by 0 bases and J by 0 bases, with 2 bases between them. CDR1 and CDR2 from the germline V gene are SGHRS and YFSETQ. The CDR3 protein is CASSLASTDTQYF. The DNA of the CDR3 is TGCGCCAGCAGCTTGGCGAGCACAGATACGCAGTATTTT.

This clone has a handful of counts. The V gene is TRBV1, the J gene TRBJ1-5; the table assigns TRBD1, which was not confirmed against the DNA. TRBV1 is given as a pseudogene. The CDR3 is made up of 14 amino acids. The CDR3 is CTSSQAQGDQPQHF. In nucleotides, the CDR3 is TGCACCAGCAGCCAAGCCCAGGGGGATCAGCCCCAGCATTTT.